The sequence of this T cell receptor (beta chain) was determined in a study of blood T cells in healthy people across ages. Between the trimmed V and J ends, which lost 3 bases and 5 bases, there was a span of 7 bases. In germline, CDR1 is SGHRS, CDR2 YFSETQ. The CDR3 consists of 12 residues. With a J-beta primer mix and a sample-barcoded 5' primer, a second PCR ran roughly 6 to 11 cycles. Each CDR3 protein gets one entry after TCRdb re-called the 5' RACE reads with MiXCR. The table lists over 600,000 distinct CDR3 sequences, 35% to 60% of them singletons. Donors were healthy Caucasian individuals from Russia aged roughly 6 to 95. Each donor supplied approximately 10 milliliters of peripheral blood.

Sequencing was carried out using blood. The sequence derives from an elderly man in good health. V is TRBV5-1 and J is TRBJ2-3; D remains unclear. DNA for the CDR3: TGCGCCAGCAGCTCCCCGAGAGATACGCAGTATTTT. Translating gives CASSSPRDTQYF.